The 9 T cell receptor beta chains below were found in one sample sequenced in a study of blood T cell repertoires in COVID-19. The protocol was immunoSEQ multiplex PCR, while the TCRdb copy is restricted to in-frame clones and leaves out a portion. The profile covers more than 65,000 clones, with around 83% appearing a single time and around 5% taken by the ten largest. Sequencing used peripheral blood. Receptor source: a man in his fifties with active COVID-19.

This rearrangement joins TRBV5-1 to TRBJ2-5; 13 nucleotides align to TRBD2. The CDR3 contains 16 residues. V shed 3 bases and J 4 bases; nucleotides not matched to a gene: 6. In germline, CDR1 is SGHRS, CDR2 YFSETQ. The CDR3 region is CASSSAGTSGVETQYF. CDR3 nucleotide sequence: TGCGCCAGCAGCTCAGCCGGGACTAGCGGGGTAGAGACCCAGTACTTC.

The chain has TRBV6-5 and TRBJ1-1, with D possibly being TRBD1 (5 bases). Per the germline V gene, CDR1 is MNHEY and CDR2 is SVGAGI. This CDR3 is built from 15 residues. V was trimmed by 4 bases and J by 5 bases, leaving 17 bases between them. The CDR3 DNA reads as TGTGCCAGCAGTTTTCAGGGCAGGGTGGGGACTGAAGCTTTCTTT. Encoded protein: CASSFQGRVGTEAFF.

V and J are TRBV4-1 and TRBJ1-2; D possibly corresponds to TRBD1 (5 bases). The CDR3 runs 15 residues. V shed 0 bases and J shed 8 bases, with 16 bases lying between them. In germline, CDR1 is MGHRA, CDR2 YSYEKL. This chain's CDR3 is CASSQEQATIAGYTF. CDR3 in DNA: TGCGCCAGCAGCCAAGAACAGGCGACGATTGCCGGCTACACCTTC.

The chain employs TRBV18 and TRBJ2-1; TRBD2 matches 10 bases. Germline CDR1 and CDR2: KGHSH and LQKENI. V was pared by 0 bases and J by 12 bases, with 5 bases of the junction left unmatched. The CDR3 runs to 14 residues. This CDR3 reads CASSPPLAGAGQFF. CDR3 nucleotide sequence: TGTGCCAGCTCACCACCGCTAGCGGGAGCGGGGCAGTTCTTC.

This clone has only a few counts. The rearrangement links TRBV11-3 to TRBJ2-7; 8 bases align to TRBD1. V lost 3 bases to trimming and J lost 5 bases; unmatched junction nucleotides: 6. CDR1 and CDR2 (germline): SGHNT, YENEEA. This CDR3 spans 14 amino acids. The CDR3 sequence is CASSFGQGVDEQYF. Written as DNA, the CDR3 is TGTGCCAGCAGCTTTGGACAGGGTGTCGACGAGCAGTACTTC.

This rearrangement joins TRBV5-5 to TRBJ2-5, with 7 bases identical to TRBD2. Germline V lookup: CDR1 SGHKS, CDR2 YYEKEE (reference sequence). The CDR3 totals 17 residues. V shed 0 bases, J shed 4 bases, and the junction held 12 bases outside the gene matches. As DNA, the CDR3 is TGTGCCAGCAGCTTGGAGGCGGGAGAAAGATGGGTAGAGACCCAGTACTTC. Protein sequence: CASSLEAGERWVETQYF.

V and J are TRBV18 and TRBJ2-7; a possible D gene is TRBD2 (5 bases). Trimming removed 4 bases at V and 0 bases at J, with 25 bases between. Germline V gives CDR1 KGHSH, CDR2 LQKENI. The CDR3 has 19 residues. CDR3 protein: CASSHIGLQRRYISYEQYF. The DNA for the CDR3 is TGTGCCAGCTCACATATTGGGCTCCAACGGAGGTACATCTCCTACGAGCAGTACTTC. The full variable domain, rest sourced from reference TRBV18 and TRBJ2-7, is NAGVMQNPRHLVRRRGQEARLRCSPMKGHSHVYWYRQLPEEGLKFMVYLQKENIIDESGMPKERFSAEFPKEGPSILRIQQVVRGDSAAYFCASSHIGLQRRYISYEQYFGPGTRLTVT.

The chain's CDR3 is CATSDPWVSHGYTF. CDR3 DNA sequence: TGTGCCACCAGTGACCCCTGGGTTAGCCATGGCTACACCTTC. The chain couples TRBV24-1 to TRBJ1-2; D not certain. Trimming took 4 bases from V and 6 from J, leaving 14 bases between them. The CDR3 has 14 residues. The germline gives CDR1 KGHDR, CDR2 SFDVKD.

V is TRBV6-4 and J is TRBJ1-2, with 9 bases aligning to TRBD1. The CDR3 runs 13 residues. With 5 bases clipped from V and 8 bases from J, the junction kept 6 bases outside the gene matches. Germline V gene lookup returns CDR1 MRHNA and CDR2 SNTAGT. CDR3 loop: CASSPQGAWGYTF. In nucleotides, the CDR3 is TGTGCCAGCAGTCCACAGGGGGCGTGGGGCTACACCTTC.